This T cell receptor beta chain was found in a study of technical replicates of blood from four donors. J was trimmed by 0 bases and V by 1 base; bases with no gene match: 12. The CDR3 covers 19 residues. Germline CDR1 and CDR2: SEHNR and FQNEAQ (reference sequence). The table came from immunoSEQ multiplex PCR; TCRdb's copy has only in-frame clones and leaves some out. The sample has about 62,000 clones; about 90% are singletons. V and J are TRBV7-9 and TRBJ1-5, with TRBD1 identical over 7 bases. The TCR originated in a human donor in good health. Some clones in this sample may be carry-over from other donors' samples. Sample: PBMCs. CDR3 sequence: CASSLEGDSSPYSNQPQHF. The CDR3 DNA reads TGTGCCAGCAGCTTAGAGGGGGACAGTTCCCCTTATAGCAATCAGCCCCAGCATTTT.